This TCR beta chain was documented in a study of cytomegalovirus exposure and HLA in healthy donors (dated by TCRdb to 2017 to 2019). About the study as a whole: In an earlier analysis of around 540 of the donors, approximately 260 Gb of sequence data and 90 million to 120 million unique TCR beta sequences from 150 million to 200 million T cells were reported. About 300 gigabases of sequencing data and approximately 92 million unique TCR sequences made up an early release that covered several hundred HLA-typed donors. The number of donors typed differed by locus, with about 629-630 for A, B, C, DRB1 and DQB1, more than 500 for DQA1, under 610 for DPA1, and about 450 for DPB1. An earlier analysis of 587 of the donors used high-throughput TCR beta sequencing to judge whether each TCR beta V gene segment behaved as functional or pseudogenic. HLA typing covered class I and class II loci at four-digit resolution. The study was designed to test whether signatures of past pathogen exposure could be identified by cataloging public T cell receptors. Of the roughly 400 genotyped donors, about 80% fell in the genetic ancestry cluster associated with self-reported Caucasian donors. Roughly five DR-DQ haplotypes were treated as single units for association and clustering because of strong linkage in the cohort. A later analysis re-analyzed previously published TCR beta repertoires from several hundred donors and added high-resolution HLA genotyping to study TCR occurrence patterns. Alongside the repertoire data, information on donor age, sex, ethnicity and CMV serostatus was compiled. On average, around 240,000 unique TCR beta nucleotide sequences were sequenced per donor among a few hundred genotyped donors of the cohort, with around 19% of those sequences being non-productive. The study profiled the T cell repertoires of under 700 subjects by immunosequencing and related them to cytomegalovirus serostatus. All discovery cohort repertoires had been generated on a single sequencing platform. Rather than drawing on any new phenotypic data, the later analysis identified candidate immune exposures from TCR beta sequences and the way those sequences occurred across donors. High-throughput TCR immunosequencing, statistical association of individual TCRs with disease status, and machine learning were combined to predict cytomegalovirus infection status. Besides the first cohort of around 700 subjects, a separate validation cohort made up of about 120 different subjects was used. In a later genetic analysis, genome-wide SNP genotypes for about 55% of the roughly 670 donors were used, and that subset was treated as a discovery cohort. The investigation overall reported the following: A later analysis reported that several top co-occurrence clusters appeared linked to parvovirus B19, influenza, CMV and Epstein-Barr virus. Roughly uniform sequencing depth across donors was assumed in presence/absence analyses, although this assumption may not hold. While some public TCRs were present in many individuals, most TCR sequences turned up only very rarely across donors. According to a later analysis, most CMV-associated TCR beta chains appeared to be HLA-restricted, and the HLA associations seemed to be driven largely by CMV exposure. A further reported finding was that TCR beta sequences accurately predicted the HLA-A and HLA-B alleles for most subjects in the first cohort. The authors suggested that the approach could potentially be extended to other disease states and immunological phenotypes. The 87-base-pair reads could not distinguish some IMGT-functional V segments, including TRBV6-2 and TRBV6-3, so those segments were excluded. Because counts were too low, approximately 18 rarely observed V segments, including chromosome 9 orphons, were excluded from the earlier analysis of fewer than 650 of the donors. Assigning TCR associations to individual alleles was difficult when HLA alleles, especially DR and DQ, strongly co-occurred. Broadly in line with IMGT annotations, most TCR beta V segments showed up in productive rearrangements about 87% or about 30% of the time in an earlier analysis of 587 of the donors. Cytomegalovirus status was reported to be diagnosed by the classifier with high specificity and sensitivity in both the original and validation cohorts. This cohort had only TCR beta chains sequenced, and the lack of alpha or paired-chain data limited which features could be detected. Correlated functional status among segregating V segments might reflect linkage disequilibrium, but an unknown experimental factor could not be ruled out. In a later analysis, HLA-associated TCR beta chains showed more clonal expansion and lower generation probabilities than non-associated chains that were equally common. In a later analysis, the rate of TCR association differed among HLA loci, with DRB1 alleles having the most associated TCRs and HLA-C alleles having the fewest. Compared with the roughly 710-donor mean, donors in an Asian-associated ancestry cluster had fewer N-insertions in productive TCRs, according to a later genetic analysis. An association between a missense DCLRE1C variant and V-gene and J-gene trimming of TCR beta chains was found in a later genetic analysis and replicated in an independent cohort. CMV serostatus was the only immune exposure information available for the cohort. In vitro tests confirmed that a few of the cytomegalovirus-associated TCR beta chains recognize cytomegalovirus antigens. Because HLA typing was unavailable for some donors at each locus, only the typed subset was used in association tests. A total of around 150 TCR beta chains were listed by the study as associated with cytomegalovirus. A cluster of highly shared sequence variants was judged likely to represent a technical artifact of the sequencing pipeline. A later analysis associated about 17,000 TCR beta sequences with specific HLA alleles at a false discovery rate of 0.05.

Libraries were built with the immunoSEQ multiplex PCR assay. For the multiplex PCR, a mixture combining 60 forward primers for TCR Vbeta segments and 13 reverse primers for TCR Jbeta segments was used. The CDR3 region of rearranged TCR beta genes was amplified from genomic DNA by a multiplex PCR assay. Amplified TCR beta libraries were sequenced as 87-base-pair reads on the Illumina HiSeq System. Per the original workflow: A later analysis tallied roughly 78 million unique TCR beta chains across the approximately 670 repertoires, and some 12 million of those chains were shared by two or more donors. Raw reads were error-corrected and collapsed into unique sequences by a nearest-neighbor algorithm in which closely related sequences were merged to remove PCR and sequencing errors. CDR3 sequences were aligned to IMGT reference sequences to assign V, D and J gene segments. For a sequence to be retained, at least a six-nucleotide match to both a V gene segment and a J gene segment was required. A rearrangement was called productive if the CDR3 had no stop codons and remained in frame with V and J, and every other rearrangement was called non-productive. CDR3 was defined according to IMGT convention as the region running from the second conserved V-encoded cysteine to the conserved J-encoded phenylalanine. The earlier analysis of 500 to 750 of the donors excluded any sequence lacking an unambiguous match to a single V gene segment. In an earlier analysis of 587 of the donors, V segments were called functional above 56.7% productive rearrangements and were called segregating when the between-donor standard deviation exceeded 5%. A statistical classification framework was built to diagnose cytomegalovirus status from the catalog of TCR beta chain sequences. In a later analysis, TCR nucleotide sequences were compared against IMGT/GENE-DB human TR gene sequences so that V and J genes could be assigned. In a later analysis, CDR3 sequences and most-parsimonious VDJ recombination scenarios were assigned using the TCRdist pipeline. A later analysis defined each TCR beta chain by its CDR3 amino acid sequence plus V-gene family, and excluded reads lacking a unique V-gene family. In a later analysis, some 600 highly shared, low-generation-probability nucleotide sequences were removed to address suspected cross-contamination and a sequencing artifact. For each public chain, a later analysis derived a clonal expansion index from normalized ranks of inferred template counts within each repertoire. In a later analysis, generation probabilities were computed using a VDJ recombination model fitted to out-of-frame rearrangements, and the results were checked against IGoR. Hypergeometric tests were used in a later analysis to score TCR-TCR, TCR-HLA and TCR-CMV co-occurrence, with a repertoire-size bias correction applied to the TCR pairs. In a later analysis, false discovery rates were estimated by permuting HLA or CMV assignments 20 times. In a later analysis, co-occurring TCRs were grouped using DBSCAN, and TCRdist sequence similarity was added for clustering within HLA-allele-positive subsets. Repertoires with fewer than 30,000 or more than 120,000 public chains were left out of co-occurrence clustering, as were a few repertoires with anomalous nucleotide sharing. Not all clones reach the TCRdb copy of this immuneACCESS table, which keeps in-frame sequences only. Checked studies attribute under half of the gap to unresolved V genes and leave the rest unexplained. V, J and clone size derive from that table, while D and trimming were established from the DNA sequence. The sample profile shows some 150,000 clones; under 80% of them were found once. The top ten hold 2% to 2.5% of the sample.

The cohort comprised some 700 healthy bone marrow donors. At the time of sampling, every cohort member was nominally healthy, though immune exposures that went unrecorded were likely present. Of the approximately 700 cohort members, fewer than 300 had positive CMV serostatus and 350 to 450 had negative CMV serostatus, and CMV serostatus was not recorded for the donor. A peripheral blood sample was collected from each donor, and TCR beta sequencing was performed on peripheral blood mononuclear cells. The Qiagen DNeasy Blood Extraction Kit was used to extract genomic DNA from the blood cell samples. Comments on this clone: There is no known antigen for this receptor. No qualities accompany the bases; no much larger clone lies one base away.

The V and J ends are trimmed by 4 bases and 0 bases, leaving 10 bases between them. The CDR3, from cysteine to phenylalanine, totals 15 residues. Solely the CDR3 DNA is kept, with 45 bases framed from the first base. Via the germline V gene (reference sequence), CDR1 is SEHNR and CDR2 FQNEAQ. Sequencing was carried out using PBMCs. The receptor's source is a human donor in good health. The chain employs TRBV7-9 and TRBJ1-5, and possibly TRBD1, on 5 matching bases. The DNA is as follows: TGTGCCAGCAGCTCGTCCGGACATAGCAATCAGCCCCAGCATTTT. It translates as CASSSSGHSNQPQHF.